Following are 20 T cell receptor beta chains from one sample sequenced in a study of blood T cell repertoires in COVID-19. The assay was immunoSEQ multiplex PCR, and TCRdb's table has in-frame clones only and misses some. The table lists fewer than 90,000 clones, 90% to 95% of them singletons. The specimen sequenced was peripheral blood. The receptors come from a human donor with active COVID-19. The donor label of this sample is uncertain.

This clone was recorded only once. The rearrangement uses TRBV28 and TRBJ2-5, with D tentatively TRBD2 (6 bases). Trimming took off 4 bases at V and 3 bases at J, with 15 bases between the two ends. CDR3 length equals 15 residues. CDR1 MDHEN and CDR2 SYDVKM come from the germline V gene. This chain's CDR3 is CASSSFGGIEETQYF. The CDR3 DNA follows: TGTGCCAGCAGTTCTTTTGGGGGGATCGAAGAGACCCAGTACTTC.

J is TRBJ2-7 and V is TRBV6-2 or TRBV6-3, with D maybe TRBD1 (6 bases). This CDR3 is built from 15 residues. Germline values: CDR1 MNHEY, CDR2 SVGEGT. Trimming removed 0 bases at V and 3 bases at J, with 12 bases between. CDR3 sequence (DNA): TGTGCCAGCAGTTACTCGATAAAGGGGGACTACGAGCAGTACTTC. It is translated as CASSYSIKGDYEQYF.

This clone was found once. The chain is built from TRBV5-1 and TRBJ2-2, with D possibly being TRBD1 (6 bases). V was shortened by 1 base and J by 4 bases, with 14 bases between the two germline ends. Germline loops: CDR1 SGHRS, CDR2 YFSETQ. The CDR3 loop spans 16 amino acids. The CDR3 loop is CASSLWTDPTTGELFF. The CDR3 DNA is TGCGCCAGCAGCTTGTGGACAGACCCTACCACCGGGGAGCTGTTTTTT.

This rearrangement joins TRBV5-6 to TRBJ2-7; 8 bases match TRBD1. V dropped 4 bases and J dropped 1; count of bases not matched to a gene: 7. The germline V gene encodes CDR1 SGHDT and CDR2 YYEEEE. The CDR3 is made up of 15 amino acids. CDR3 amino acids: CASSTKGQVSYEQYF. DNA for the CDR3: TGTGCCAGCAGCACAAAGGGACAGGTGTCCTACGAGCAGTACTTC.

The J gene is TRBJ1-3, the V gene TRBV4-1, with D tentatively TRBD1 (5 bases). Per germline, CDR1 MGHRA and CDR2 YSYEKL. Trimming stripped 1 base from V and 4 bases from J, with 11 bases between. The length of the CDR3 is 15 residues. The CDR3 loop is CASSQAGGFGNTIYF. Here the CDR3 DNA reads TGCGCCAGCAGCCAAGCGGGGGGATTCGGAAACACCATATATTTT.

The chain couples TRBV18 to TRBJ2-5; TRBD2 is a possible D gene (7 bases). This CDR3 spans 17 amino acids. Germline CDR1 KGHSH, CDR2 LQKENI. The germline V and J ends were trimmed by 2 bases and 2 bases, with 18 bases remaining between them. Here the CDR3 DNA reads TGTGCCAGCTCACCAATAGGGGGAGGGACAAGTCAAGAGACCCAGTACTTC. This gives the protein CASSPIGGGTSQETQYF.

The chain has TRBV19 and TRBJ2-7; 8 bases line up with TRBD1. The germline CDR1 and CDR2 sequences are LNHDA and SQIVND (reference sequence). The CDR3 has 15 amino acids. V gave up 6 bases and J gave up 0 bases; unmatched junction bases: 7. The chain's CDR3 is CASRPMDRDSYEQYF. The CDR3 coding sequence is TGTGCCAGTAGACCTATGGACAGGGACTCCTACGAGCAGTACTTC.

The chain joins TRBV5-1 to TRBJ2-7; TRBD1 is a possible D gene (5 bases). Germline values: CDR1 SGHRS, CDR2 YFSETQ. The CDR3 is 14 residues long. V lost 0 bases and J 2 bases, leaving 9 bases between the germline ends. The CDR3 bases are TGCGCCAGCAGCTTGGACAGGAGTACCTACGAGCAGTACTTC. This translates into CASSLDRSTYEQYF.

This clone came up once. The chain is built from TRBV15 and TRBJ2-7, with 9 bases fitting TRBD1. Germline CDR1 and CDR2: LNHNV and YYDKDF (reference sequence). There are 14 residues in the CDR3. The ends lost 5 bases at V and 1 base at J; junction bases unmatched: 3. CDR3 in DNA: TGTGCCACCAGCCTCGACAGGGGGTCCTACGAGCAGTACTTC. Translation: CATSLDRGSYEQYF.

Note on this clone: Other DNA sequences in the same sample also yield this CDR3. For the CDR3, the DNA is TGTGCCAGCAGTCGACAGAACACTGAAGCTTTCTTT. The encoded protein is CASSRQNTEAFF. The chain recombines TRBV6-5 with TRBJ1-1, with D hard to call. The CDR3 is 12 residues long. The germline V gene has CDR1 MNHEY and CDR2 SVGAGI. V was cut by 5 bases and J by 1 base, with 5 bases left in between.

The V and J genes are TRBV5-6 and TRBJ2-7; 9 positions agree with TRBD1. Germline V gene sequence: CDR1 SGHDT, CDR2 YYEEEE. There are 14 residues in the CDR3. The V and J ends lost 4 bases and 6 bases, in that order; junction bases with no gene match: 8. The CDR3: CASSPGQGRGEQYF. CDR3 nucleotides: TGTGCCAGCAGCCCAGGACAGGGGAGGGGCGAGCAGTACTTC. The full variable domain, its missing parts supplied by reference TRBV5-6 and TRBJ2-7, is DAGVTQSPTHLIKTRGQQVTLRCSPKSGHDTVSWYQQALGQGPQFIFQYYEEEERQRGNFPDRFSGHQFPNYSSELNVNALLLGDSALYLCASSPGQGRGEQYFGPGTRLTVT.

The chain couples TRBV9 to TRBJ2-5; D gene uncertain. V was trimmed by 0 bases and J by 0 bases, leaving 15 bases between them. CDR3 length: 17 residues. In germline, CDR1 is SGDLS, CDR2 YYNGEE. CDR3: CASSVGTASYNQETQYF. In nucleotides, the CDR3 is TGTGCCAGCAGCGTAGGAACAGCCTCCTATAACCAAGAGACCCAGTACTTC.

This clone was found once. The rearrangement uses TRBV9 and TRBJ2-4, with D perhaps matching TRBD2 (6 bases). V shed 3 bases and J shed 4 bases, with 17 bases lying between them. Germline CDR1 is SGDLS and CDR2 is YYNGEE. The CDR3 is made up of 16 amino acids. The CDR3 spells CASSETAAAGKNIQYF. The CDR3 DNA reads TGTGCCAGCAGCGAAACCGCCGCGGCGGGAAAAAACATTCAGTACTTC.

The CDR3: CASSVAGGSQYF. For the CDR3, the DNA is TGTGCCAGCAGCGTAGCTGGGGGGTCTCAGTACTTC. This sequence joins TRBV9 and TRBJ2-7; TRBD2 might be the D (6 bases). The CDR3 runs 12 residues. Trimming took off 0 bases at V and 10 bases at J, with 11 bases between the two ends. Germline V gene lookup returns CDR1 SGDLS and CDR2 YYNGEE.

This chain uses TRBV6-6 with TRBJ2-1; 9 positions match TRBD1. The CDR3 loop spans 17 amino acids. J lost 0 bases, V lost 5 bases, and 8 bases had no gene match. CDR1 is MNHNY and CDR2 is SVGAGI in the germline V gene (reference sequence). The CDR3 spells CASSLQGQGISYNEQFF. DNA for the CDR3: TGTGCCAGCAGTCTTCAAGGACAGGGGATCTCCTACAATGAGCAGTTCTTC.

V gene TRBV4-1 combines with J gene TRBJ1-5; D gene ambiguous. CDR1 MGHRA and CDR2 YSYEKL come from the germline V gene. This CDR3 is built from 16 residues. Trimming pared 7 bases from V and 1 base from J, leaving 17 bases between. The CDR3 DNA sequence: TGCGCCAGCACCCCTAACCGGGAGACGAGCAATCAGCCCCAGCATTTT. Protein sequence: CASTPNRETSNQPQHF.

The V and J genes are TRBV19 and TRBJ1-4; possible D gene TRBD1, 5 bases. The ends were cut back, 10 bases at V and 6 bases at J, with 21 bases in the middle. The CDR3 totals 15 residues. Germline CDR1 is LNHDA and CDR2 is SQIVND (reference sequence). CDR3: CATSVGGREDEKLFF. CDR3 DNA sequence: TGTGCCACTTCAGTGGGGGGTAGAGAAGATGAAAAACTGTTTTTT. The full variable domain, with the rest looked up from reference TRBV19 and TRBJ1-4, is DGGITQSPKYLFRKEGQNVTLSCEQNLNHDAMYWYRQDPGQGLRLIYYSQIVNDFQKGDIAEGYSVSREKKESFPLTVTSAQKNPTAFYLCATSVGGREDEKLFFGSGTQLSVL.

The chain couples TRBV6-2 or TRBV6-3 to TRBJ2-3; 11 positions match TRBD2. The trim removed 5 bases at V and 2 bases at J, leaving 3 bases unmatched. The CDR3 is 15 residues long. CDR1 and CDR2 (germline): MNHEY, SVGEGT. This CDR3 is CASSPGLAATDTQYF. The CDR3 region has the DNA TGTGCCAGCAGTCCGGGACTAGCGGCCACAGATACGCAGTATTTT.

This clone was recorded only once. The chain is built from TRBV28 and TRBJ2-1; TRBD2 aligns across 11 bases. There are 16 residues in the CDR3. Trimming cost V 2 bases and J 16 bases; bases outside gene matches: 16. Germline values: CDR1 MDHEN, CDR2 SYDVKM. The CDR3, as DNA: TGTGCCAGCAGTTTACAGGGTCAGGGGACTAGCGGACCTGTATTCTTC. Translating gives CASSLQGQGTSGPVFF. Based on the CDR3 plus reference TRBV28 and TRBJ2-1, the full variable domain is DVKVTQSSRYLVKRTGEKVFLECVQDMDHENMFWYRQDPGLGLRLIYFSYDVKMKEKGDIPEGYSVSREKKERFSLILESASTNQTSMYLCASSLQGQGTSGPVFFGPGTRLTVL.

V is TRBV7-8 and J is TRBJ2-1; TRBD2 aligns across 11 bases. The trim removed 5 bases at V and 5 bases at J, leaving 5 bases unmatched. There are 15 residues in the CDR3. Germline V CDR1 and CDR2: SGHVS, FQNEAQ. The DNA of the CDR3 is TGTGCCAGCAGCCCGCGGACTAGCGGGCACAATGAGCAGTTCTTC. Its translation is CASSPRTSGHNEQFF.